One sample yielded the 28 T cell receptor beta chains listed below, sequenced in a study of blood T cells in healthy people across ages. Using a J-beta primer mix together with a sample-barcoded 5' primer, a second PCR was run for roughly 6 to 12 cycles. TCRdb fed the 5' RACE reads into MiXCR, producing one record per CDR3 protein. The sample shows some 800,000 distinct CDR3 sequences, roughly 25% of them seen only once. These same records also appear under a second study, on T cells of mothers and their children.

Material: blood. Receptors originate from a boy between 5 and 17 years old in good health.

In this sample, this clonotype turned up a few times. The chain couples TRBV7-2 to TRBJ2-2; D might be TRBD2 (5 bases). The CDR3 covers 17 residues. CDR1 is SGHTA and CDR2 is FQGNSA in the germline V gene. Trimming pared 5 bases from V and 9 bases from J, leaving 25 bases between. This CDR3 reads CASSTSPGINSPRELFF. DNA of the CDR3: TGTGCCAGCAGCACCAGTCCCGGGATCAATTCGCCGCGGGAGCTGTTTTTT.

V and J are TRBV4-3 and TRBJ2-3; 7 nucleotides match TRBD2. Looked up from germline, CDR1 is LGHNA and CDR2 is YSLEER. The CDR3 has 14 residues. With V trimmed by 3 bases and J by 5 bases, 5 bases remained unmatched. CDR3 in amino acids: CASSHRLAVDTQYF. The CDR3 DNA sequence: TGCGCCAGCAGCCATAGACTAGCCGTAGATACGCAGTATTTT.

This clonotype was seen once. CDR3: CASSLVPETYNEQFF. The CDR3 nucleotides are TGTGCCAGCAGCTTAGTACCTGAGACCTACAATGAGCAGTTCTTC. The chain uses TRBV7-6 and TRBJ2-1; D unresolved. Germline-derived CDR1 and CDR2 are SGHVS and FNYEAQ. This CDR3 is built from 15 residues. The V and J ends lost 1 base and 2 bases respectively, with 9 bases between them.

The chain links TRBV18 to TRBJ2-5; unclear D gene. This CDR3 is built from 14 residues. Germline lookup yields CDR1 KGHSH and CDR2 LQKENI. The V end was cut by 0 bases, the J end by 5 bases, with 10 bases between. The CDR3 sequence: CASSPPSPWETQYF. CDR3 coding DNA: TGTGCCAGCTCACCACCCAGCCCTTGGGAGACCCAGTACTTC. Full variable domain (remainder filled in from reference TRBV18 and TRBJ2-5): NAGVMQNPRHLVRRRGQEARLRCSPMKGHSHVYWYRQLPEEGLKFMVYLQKENIIDESGMPKERFSAEFPKEGPSILRIQQVVRGDSAAYFCASSPPSPWETQYFGPGTRLLVL.

This clonotype has only a few counts. CDR3 bases: TGTGCCATCAGTGAGTCGGTCGAGCAGTACTTC. Amino acid sequence: CAISESVEQYF. The chain recombines TRBV10-3 with TRBJ2-7; no firm D call. The CDR3 length is 11 residues. The V and J ends lost 0 bases and 6 bases respectively, with 3 bases between them. Germline V lookup: CDR1 ENHRY, CDR2 SYGVKD.

This chain joins TRBV28 and TRBJ2-1, with 12 bases that match TRBD2. J gave up 3 bases and V 5 bases, and 8 bases lay outside the gene matches. This CDR3 has 17 amino acids. Germline lookup yields CDR1 MDHEN and CDR2 SYDVKM. CDR3 nucleotide sequence: TGTGCCAGCAGTCCCAGAGGGACTAGCGGGCTCTACAATGAGCAGTTCTTC. It encodes CASSPRGTSGLYNEQFF.

This chain connects TRBV29-1 to TRBJ2-2, with D unresolved. The CDR3 length is 12 residues. The V end was cut by 2 bases, the J end by 6 bases, with 7 bases between. Germline lookup yields CDR1 SQVTM and CDR2 ANQGSEA. CDR3 in amino acids: CSVEKAAGELFF. CDR3 nucleotide sequence: TGCAGCGTTGAAAAGGCCGCCGGGGAGCTGTTTTTT.

This clonotype was found a few times. This rearrangement joins TRBV10-3 to TRBJ2-3, with 9 bases aligning to TRBD1. The J segment lost 6 bases and the V segment lost 5 bases, leaving 15 bases of the junction unmatched. Germline-derived CDR1 and CDR2 are ENHRY and SYGVKD. The CDR3 covers 17 residues. The CDR3 DNA sequence: TGTGCCATCAGTCTCCTGGGTGGGACAGGGCCCAAGGATACGCAGTATTTT. This sequence encodes CAISLLGGTGPKDTQYF.

This clonotype has a handful of counts. This chain uses TRBV12-3 or TRBV12-4 with TRBJ2-3; 8 positions agree with TRBD2. The CDR3 length is 15 residues. J gave up 2 bases and V 4 bases, and 5 bases lay outside the gene matches. For the CDR3, the DNA is TGTGCCAGCAGTTACCAGCGGGGGACCACAGATACGCAGTATTTT. Amino acids: CASSYQRGTTDTQYF.

The chain recombines TRBV28 with TRBJ2-7; 10 bases are shared with TRBD2. Germline V gene lookup returns CDR1 MDHEN and CDR2 SYDVKM. This CDR3 spans 16 amino acids. The V segment lost 3 bases and the J segment 0 bases; nucleotides outside the gene matches: 5. The CDR3 bases are TGTGCCAGCAGTTTCCGAGGACTAGCGGACTCCTACGAGCAGTACTTC. It is translated as CASSFRGLADSYEQYF.

The V call is TRBV29-1, the J call TRBJ1-3; 9 nucleotides agree with TRBD1. The ends lost 3 bases at V and 2 bases at J; junction bases unmatched: 2. Germline V gene data show CDR1 as SQVTM and CDR2 as ANQGSEA. The CDR3 is 14 residues long. The CDR3 reads CSVDRDRAGNTIYF. Here the CDR3 DNA reads TGCAGCGTTGACAGGGACAGGGCTGGAAACACCATATATTTT.

CDR3 protein: CSARDVQQTQYF. Written as DNA, the CDR3 is TGCAGTGCTAGAGACGTCCAGCAGACCCAGTACTTC. This chain joins TRBV20-1 and TRBJ2-5; D unresolved. Germline assignment: CDR1 DFQATT and CDR2 SNEGSKA (reference sequence). This CDR3 spans 12 amino acids. V was pared by 0 bases and J by 6 bases, with 8 bases between.

This chain links TRBV20-1 with TRBJ2-5; possible D gene TRBD2, 8 bases. The end of the DNA fits TRBJ2-7 better, so the J call may be wrong. There are 18 residues in the CDR3. Per the germline V gene, CDR1 is DFQATT and CDR2 is SNEGSKA (reference sequence). The CDR3 is CSAIIDRARLAGSYEQYF. CDR3 nucleotides: TGCAGTGCTATTATCGACAGGGCTAGGCTAGCGGGTTCCTACGAGCAGTACTTC.

This clonotype came up a few times. The genes are TRBV27 and TRBJ1-2, with 7 bases lining up with TRBD1. The CDR3 runs 14 residues. With V trimmed by 5 bases and J by 4 bases, 7 bases remained unmatched. Per germline, CDR1 MNHEY and CDR2 SMNVEV (reference sequence). The chain's CDR3 is CASSLRGLGYGYTF. The DNA for the CDR3 is TGTGCCAGCAGTCTCAGGGGGTTAGGCTATGGCTACACCTTC.

The chain combines TRBV5-1 with TRBJ1-2; TRBD1 agrees at 11 bases. The ends lost 4 bases at V and 6 bases at J; junction bases unmatched: 11. The CDR3 has 16 residues. In germline, CDR1 is SGHRS, CDR2 YFSETQ. The CDR3 nucleotides read TGCGCCAGCAGCAAGACTCCGGGACAGGGGGTTGATGGCTACACCTTC. Protein sequence: CASSKTPGQGVDGYTF. Based on the CDR3 plus reference TRBV5-1 and TRBJ1-2, the full variable domain is KAGVTQTPRYLIKTRGQQVTLSCSPISGHRSVSWYQQTPGQGLQFLFEYFSETQRNKGNFPGRFSGRQFSNSRSEMNVSTLELGDSALYLCASSKTPGQGVDGYTFGSGTRLTVV.

The V and J genes are TRBV27 and TRBJ2-7, with D perhaps matching TRBD1 (7 bases). The CDR3 has 15 residues. Germline CDR1 is MNHEY and CDR2 is SMNVEV (reference sequence). V was pared by 5 bases and J by 6 bases, with 20 bases between. The CDR3 nucleotides read TGTGCCAGCAGTCCCAGCGGAGGGACAGCTGGCGAGCAGTACTTC. This codes for CASSPSGGTAGEQYF.

The chain is built from TRBV7-2 and TRBJ2-3, with 7 bases identical to TRBD2. Germline V gene data show CDR1 as SGHTA and CDR2 as FQGNSA. J was trimmed by 0 bases and V by 5 bases; bases with no gene match: 8. The CDR3 has 16 amino acids. CDR3 protein: CASSLWGGASTDTQYF. DNA of the CDR3: TGTGCCAGCAGCCTGTGGGGGGGAGCTAGCACAGATACGCAGTATTTT.

There are a few counts of this clonotype. V usage is TRBV6-1 and J usage is TRBJ1-2; the match to TRBD1 covers 10 bases. Germline V gene sequence: CDR1 MNHNS, CDR2 SASEGT. The CDR3 contains 15 residues. The ends lost 3 bases at V and 1 base at J; junction bases unmatched: 2. DNA of the CDR3: TGTGCCAGCAGTGATCGGGACAGGGGTAACTATGGCTACACCTTC. Encoded protein: CASSDRDRGNYGYTF.

The chain has TRBV12-3 or TRBV12-4 and TRBJ1-1, with 8 positions matching TRBD1. The CDR3 covers 11 residues. Germline trimming cut 6 bases from V and 11 bases from J; bases unmatched to any gene: 5. CDR3 in DNA: TGTGCCAGCAGCCAAAGACAGGGGGCTTTCTTT. Its protein is CASSQRQGAFF.

This clonotype has a handful of counts. The chain joins TRBV6-2 or TRBV6-3 to TRBJ2-4; 9 bases match TRBD1. The junction had 6 bases not matched to a gene; V was cut back by 5 bases and J by 1 base. The CDR3 runs to 16 residues. From germline, CDR1 is MNHEY and CDR2 SVGEGT. The CDR3 reads CASSRRDRVAKNIQYF. CDR3 sequence (DNA): TGTGCCAGCAGTCGCCGGGACAGGGTCGCCAAAAACATTCAGTACTTC.

This clonotype was recorded a few times. J is TRBJ2-2 and V is TRBV12-3 or TRBV12-4; no reliable D call. The CDR3 sequence is 16 residues long. Deletions cut 2 bases from V and 6 bases from J, with 16 bases between. DNA of the CDR3: TGTGCCAGCAGTTTATTGGGGTCAGTTGGGGCCGGGGAGCTGTTTTTT. As protein: CASSLLGSVGAGELFF.

The chain links TRBV28 to TRBJ2-5, with a weak D call TRBD1 (6 bases). The J call may be incorrect, as the DNA end agrees better with TRBJ2-7. CDR1 and CDR2 (germline): MDHEN, SYDVKM. The CDR3 has 14 amino acids. Written as DNA, the CDR3 is TGTGCCAACACCACGGGCCAGGGGTTCCACGAGCAGTACTTC. The encoded protein is CANTTGQGFHEQYF.

In its sample, this clonotype was seen a few times. The V and J genes are TRBV18 and TRBJ2-5; D perhaps matches TRBD2 (5 bases). Germline loops: CDR1 KGHSH, CDR2 LQKENI. This CDR3 comprises 14 residues. V shed 5 bases and J shed 1 base, with 11 bases lying between them. Here the CDR3 reads CASSGREAQETQYF. CDR3 coding DNA: TGTGCCAGCTCAGGACGGGAAGCCCAAGAGACCCAGTACTTC. Full variable domain (rest looked up from reference TRBV18 and TRBJ2-5): NAGVMQNPRHLVRRRGQEARLRCSPMKGHSHVYWYRQLPEEGLKFMVYLQKENIIDESGMPKERFSAEFPKEGPSILRIQQVVRGDSAAYFCASSGREAQETQYFGPGTRLLVL.

This clonotype appeared a few times. The junction shows a germline mismatch at one end, possibly a read error. This chain uses TRBV5-4 with TRBJ1-6; D is ambiguous. CDR3 length equals 13 residues. Germline CDR1 SGHNT, CDR2 YYREEE (reference sequence). The CDR3 loop reads CAGSLGRNSPLHF. CDR3 DNA sequence: TGTGCCGGCAGCCTCGGACGAAATTCACCCCTCCACTTT. Complete variable domain (other parts from reference TRBV5-4 and TRBJ1-6): ETGVTQSPTHLIKTRGQQVTLRCSSQSGHNTVSWYQQALGQGPQFIFQYYREEENGRGNFPPRFSGLQFPNYSSELNVNALELDDSALYLCAGSLGRNSPLHFGNGTRLTVT.

The V gene is TRBV19, the J gene TRBJ1-2; the D gene is possibly TRBD1 (5 bases). Germline V gene lookup returns CDR1 LNHDA and CDR2 SQIVND (reference sequence). This CDR3 has 14 amino acids. V was cut by 7 bases and J by 4 bases, with 16 bases left in between. CDR3 loop: CASTMLQDSYGYTF. For the CDR3, the DNA is TGTGCCAGTACCATGCTACAGGACTCCTATGGCTACACCTTC.

The V call is TRBV27, the J call TRBJ2-5, with a tentative D call TRBD1 (5 bases). Gene TRBJ2-7 matches the end of the DNA better, so the J call may be wrong. The CDR3 totals 13 residues. The germline gives CDR1 MNHEY, CDR2 SMNVEV (reference sequence). The CDR3 reads CASSLQGFNEQYF. The CDR3 DNA sequence: TGTGCCAGCAGCCTCCAGGGTTTTAACGAGCAGTACTTC.

The CDR3 is CASSLGAAGGYTF. CDR3 bases: TGTGCCAGCAGTTTGGGGGCAGCAGGAGGCTACACCTTC. This chain joins TRBV12-3 or TRBV12-4 and TRBJ1-2, with a tentative D call TRBD1 (6 bases). V lost 3 bases to trimming and J lost 8 bases, with 13 bases between them. The CDR3 contains 13 residues.

This clonotype occurred a few times. At one of its ends the junction is not consistent with the germline gene, which may arise from a read error. V gene TRBV5-1 combines with J gene TRBJ2-1; tentative D call: TRBD2 (5 bases). From germline, CDR1 is SGHRS and CDR2 YFSETQ. The CDR3 is 15 residues long. CDR3 protein: CASSLASGSYNEQFF. Here the CDR3 DNA reads TGTGCCAGCAGCTTAGCGTCTGGCTCCTACAATGAGCAGTTCTTC.